This T cell receptor (beta chain) was captured in a study of blood T cells in healthy people across ages. Findings and limits, study-wide: Significant beta diversity loss was already apparent by age around 40, declining roughly linearly.

The authors ran a second PCR of about 6 to 11 cycles using a sample-barcoded 5' primer and a J-beta primer mix. Individual samples furnished no less than 3 million CDR3-containing paired-end reads apiece. In TCRdb, the 5' RACE reads were re-called with MiXCR into one record per CDR3 protein. The table has about a million distinct CDR3 sequences, around 48% seen once. Germline CDR1 is SEHNR and CDR2 is FQNEAQ (reference sequence). The CDR3 is 11 residues long. Details on this clonotype: Antigen specificity is unknown. A junction boundary mismatches the germline segment, possibly from a read error.

The gene calls are TRBV7-9 and TRBJ2-3; D remains ambiguous. The receptor was isolated from a man aged 25-45 years in good health. The sequencing input was blood. As DNA, the CDR3 is TGTGTCAGCAGCTTAGGTCGCAATCTGTATTTT. This sequence encodes CVSSLGRNLYF.